The rows below give T cell receptor beta chains drawn from one sample of a study of T cell repertoires in cytomegalovirus infection. TCRdb fed the reads into MiXCR, producing one record per CDR3 protein. The table shows approximately 71,000 distinct CDR3 sequences, with approximately 3.6% occurring only once. The sequenced sample was PBMCs. These receptor sequences come from a human donor in good health (CMV status not recorded). Some clones in this sample may be carry-over from other donors' samples. Both conserved end residues are part of each CDR3. The order of the fields is D gene, clone size, J gene, V gene, CDR3 DNA, CDR3 protein. A D gene is named only where the DNA matches it firmly. Clone size appears in some rows only: once, few, many, or a class for an expanded clone.

D: TRBD1
size: many
J: TRBJ2-2
V: TRBV28
DNA: TGTGCCAGCAGTTCGGGACAGTGGTACGGGGAGCTGTTTTTT
CDR3: CASSSGQWYGELFF

D: NA
size: many
J: TRBJ1-2
V: TRBV12-3/TRBV12-4
DNA: TGTGCCAGCAGTTCAAACCACCCTAGGGGCTACACCTTC
CDR3: CASSSNHPRGYTF

D: NA
size: many
J: TRBJ2-7
V: TRBV19
DNA: TGTGCCAGTAGTCAGCGGGTGGACCTTAGAGAGCAGTACTTC
CDR3: CASSQRVDLREQYF

D: NA
size: few
J: TRBJ1-1
V: TRBV7-6
DNA: TGTGCCAGCAGCTCCAGGGACATGAACACTGAAGCTTTCTTT
CDR3: CASSSRDMNTEAFF

D: TRBD2
size: many
J: TRBJ2-1
V: TRBV20-1
DNA: TGCAGTGCGAGAAGCGGGAGCACTCGGAATGAGCAGTTCTTC
CDR3: CSARSGSTRNEQFF

D: TRBD1
size: many
J: TRBJ2-1
V: TRBV7-2
DNA: TGTGCCAGCAGCCTCCTCGGGACAGTATACAATGAGCAGTTCTTC
CDR3: CASSLLGTVYNEQFF

D: NA
size: many
J: TRBJ1-1
V: TRBV9
DNA: TGTGCCAGCAGCGGTAGTGGGGGGCCGGGGACCAACACTGAAGCTTTCTTT
CDR3: CASSGSGGPGTNTEAFF

D: NA
size: many
J: TRBJ2-1
V: TRBV7-2
DNA: TGTGCCAGCAGCTCAGCTCCACAGGGTTGGAATGAGCAGTTCTTC
CDR3: CASSSAPQGWNEQFF

D: TRBD2
size: many
J: TRBJ2-1
V: TRBV28
DNA: TGTGCCAGCAGAAAGAAGACGGGACTAGCGAGGAATGAGCAGTTCTTC
CDR3: CASRKKTGLARNEQFF

D: TRBD1
size: many
J: TRBJ1-5
V: TRBV29-1
DNA: TGCAGCGTGGCGACAGGGCTGGGACAGCCCCAGCATTTT
CDR3: CSVATGLGQPQHF

D: TRBD1
size: NA
J: TRBJ1-3
V: TRBV7-8
DNA: TGTGCCAGCAGCCCTCGGACAGGAGCCACTGGAAACACCATATATTTT
CDR3: CASSPRTGATGNTIYF

D: TRBD1
size: many
J: TRBJ1-3
V: TRBV5-1
DNA: TGCGCCAGCAGCTCGGGGGGGACAGTAACCTCTGGAAACACCATATATTTT
CDR3: CASSSGGTVTSGNTIYF

D: TRBD2
size: NA
J: TRBJ2-1
V: TRBV4-1
DNA: TGCGCCAGCAGCCCCGGACTAGTTGTAATCTACAATGAGCAGTTCTTC
CDR3: CASSPGLVVIYNEQFF

D: NA
size: many
J: TRBJ1-1
V: TRBV7-8
DNA: TGTGCCAGCAGCTTTGGGAACACTGAAGCTTTCTTT
CDR3: CASSFGNTEAFF

D: TRBD2
size: many
J: TRBJ2-1
V: TRBV24-1
DNA: TGTGCCACCAGTGATCCCGCACTAGCGGACCACTCCTACAATGAGCAGTTCTTC
CDR3: CATSDPALADHSYNEQFF

D: TRBD1
size: many
J: TRBJ2-5
V: TRBV7-9
DNA: TGTGCCAGCACCCTGACAGGGCGGTTGGAGACCCAGTACTTC
CDR3: CASTLTGRLETQYF

D: NA
size: few
J: TRBJ2-2
V: TRBV7-6
DNA: TGTGCCAGCAGCTTATACCACTCAGTGGGAGCGAACACCGGGGAGCTGTTTTTT
CDR3: CASSLYHSVGANTGELFF

D: NA
size: many
J: TRBJ1-3
V: TRBV4-1
DNA: TGTGCCAGCAGCCAAGTTGGAAACACCATATATTTT
CDR3: CASSQVGNTIYF

D: NA
size: many
J: TRBJ2-1
V: TRBV7-8
DNA: TGTGCCAGCAGCCCCCGGGACCTATACAATGAGCAGTTCTTC
CDR3: CASSPRDLYNEQFF

D: NA
size: many
J: TRBJ2-2
V: TRBV7-8
DNA: TGTGCCAGCAGTAGGGGGGCTCCCGGGGAGCTGTTTTTT
CDR3: CASSRGAPGELFF

D: NA
size: few
J: TRBJ2-5
V: TRBV18
DNA: TGTGCCAGCTCGCCCCCTTGGGGGAACCAAGAGACCCAGTACTTC
CDR3: CASSPPWGNQETQYF

D: TRBD1
size: many
J: TRBJ2-1
V: TRBV5-1
DNA: TGCGCCAGCAGCTTACAGGGGACAGATGAGCAGTTCTTC
CDR3: CASSLQGTDEQFF

D: NA
size: many
J: TRBJ1-1
V: TRBV10-3
DNA: TGTGCCATCAGTGAAAGGTCAGGGGTTGGGAACACTGAAGCTTTCTTT
CDR3: CAISERSGVGNTEAFF

D: TRBD2
size: many
J: TRBJ2-5
V: TRBV12-3/TRBV12-4
DNA: TGTGCCAGCAGTTTAGCTGGCGGGGGGGCCTTAAAACCCGGGGCCCAGTACTTC
CDR3: CASSLAGGGALKPGAQYF

D: TRBD1
size: many
J: TRBJ2-1
V: TRBV2
DNA: TGTGCCAGCAGTGAAGCGAGACAGGGGGTTGAGCAGTTCTTC
CDR3: CASSEARQGVEQFF

D: TRBD2
size: few
J: TRBJ2-3
V: TRBV7-6
DNA: TGTGCCAGCAGCTGGCGGGCTAGCGGGGTAGATACGCAGTATTTT
CDR3: CASSWRASGVDTQYF

D: NA
size: few
J: TRBJ2-5
V: TRBV6-6
DNA: TGTGCCAGCAGTTCCGGACCCGCATGGGAGACCCAGTACTTC
CDR3: CASSSGPAWETQYF

D: NA
size: many
J: TRBJ1-1
V: TRBV7-6
DNA: TGTGCCAGCAGACTGCTACAGGGCCAAAACACTGAAGCTTTCTTT
CDR3: CASRLLQGQNTEAFF

D: NA
size: many
J: TRBJ2-7
V: TRBV6-5
DNA: TGTGCCAGCAGTCGGGGCCAGACCTACGAGCAGTACTTC
CDR3: CASSRGQTYEQYF

D: NA
size: many
J: TRBJ2-7
V: TRBV15
DNA: TGTGCCACCAGCAGAGATATGGTTCCCTACGAGCAGTACTTC
CDR3: CATSRDMVPYEQYF

D: NA
size: many
J: TRBJ2-4
V: TRBV7-2
DNA: TGTGCCAGCAGCCCAGGACAGTCGGCCAAAAACATTCAGTACTTC
CDR3: CASSPGQSAKNIQYF

D: TRBD2
size: many
J: TRBJ2-1
V: TRBV7-8
DNA: TGTGCCAGCAGCTTAGCCCCCGGTTGGGGACGGGGGGACAATGAGCAGTTCTTC
CDR3: CASSLAPGWGRGDNEQFF

D: NA
size: many
J: TRBJ2-7
V: TRBV6-6
DNA: TGTGCCAGCAGTGGTCAGCTCGGATACGAGCAGTACTTC
CDR3: CASSGQLGYEQYF

D: NA
size: many
J: TRBJ2-2
V: TRBV7-2
DNA: TGTGCCAGCAGCGCTAAGGGGAACACCGGGGAGCTGTTTTTT
CDR3: CASSAKGNTGELFF

D: TRBD1
size: NA
J: TRBJ1-3
V: TRBV6-2/TRBV6-3
DNA: TGTGCCAGCATCGACAGGGTGTCCTCTGGAAACACCATATATTTT
CDR3: CASIDRVSSGNTIYF

D: NA
size: many
J: TRBJ2-1
V: TRBV7-2
DNA: TGTGCCAGCAGCTTAGCGGGCAGGGTCCTATTGGATGAGCAGTTCTTC
CDR3: CASSLAGRVLLDEQFF

D: TRBD1
size: NA
J: TRBJ2-5
V: TRBV7-2
DNA: TGTGCCAGCAGCGCCGCAGGGGGCTTGGGAGAGACCCAGTACTTC
CDR3: CASSAAGGLGETQYF

D: NA
size: many
J: TRBJ1-2
V: TRBV6-2/TRBV6-3
DNA: TGTGCCAGCAGTTATGGTCACAGTAGGAGTTACACCTTC
CDR3: CASSYGHSRSYTF

D: NA
size: many
J: TRBJ1-6
V: TRBV7-8
DNA: TGTGCCAGCAGCTTGATACAGGGAAATTCACCCCTCCACTTT
CDR3: CASSLIQGNSPLHF

D: NA
size: many
J: TRBJ2-7
V: TRBV7-9
DNA: TGTGCCAGCAGCTTCCCGGGACACCCGAAAACCTACGAGCAGTACTTC
CDR3: CASSFPGHPKTYEQYF

D: NA
size: many
J: TRBJ1-6
V: TRBV12-3/TRBV12-4
DNA: TGTGCCAGCAGTTTTTCCGGGAACTATAATTCACCCCTCCACTTT
CDR3: CASSFSGNYNSPLHF

D: TRBD1
size: many
J: TRBJ1-2
V: TRBV7-6
DNA: TGTGCCAGCAGCTTAGCCGGCCAGGGGGTTTTGGCTAACTATGGCTACACCTTC
CDR3: CASSLAGQGVLANYGYTF

D: TRBD2
size: many
J: TRBJ2-1
V: TRBV6-1
DNA: TGTGCCAGCAGCTTTAGCGGGGGCAACAATGAGCAGTTCTTC
CDR3: CASSFSGGNNEQFF

D: TRBD1
size: many
J: TRBJ2-1
V: TRBV11-1
DNA: TGTGCCAGCAGCTTAGAGGGACAGGGGCCTCGGCATGAGCAGTTCTTC
CDR3: CASSLEGQGPRHEQFF

D: NA
size: many
J: TRBJ2-2
V: TRBV28
DNA: TGTGCCAGCAGGGGCGAGAACACCGGGGAGCTGTTTTTT
CDR3: CASRGENTGELFF

D: NA
size: many
J: TRBJ1-1
V: TRBV29-1
DNA: TGCAGCGTTAAGAGAGGGGAAACTGAAGCTTTCTTT
CDR3: CSVKRGETEAFF

D: NA
size: many
J: TRBJ2-5
V: TRBV7-2
DNA: TGTGCCAGCAGTTACCGTCGGGGGCAGGGAGAGACCCAGTACTTC
CDR3: CASSYRRGQGETQYF

D: TRBD1
size: many
J: TRBJ1-6
V: TRBV30
DNA: TGTGCCTGGACGGGACAGCGCAGCTATAATTCACCCCTCCACTTT
CDR3: CAWTGQRSYNSPLHF

D: NA
size: many
J: TRBJ2-1
V: TRBV18
DNA: TGTGCCAGCATACAGGCGAGCTCCTACAATGAGCAGTTCTTC
CDR3: CASIQASSYNEQFF

D: NA
size: many
J: TRBJ2-5
V: TRBV7-9
DNA: TGTGCCAGCAGCCTAGGGTTGAACCAAGAGACCCAGTACTTC
CDR3: CASSLGLNQETQYF

D: NA
size: many
J: TRBJ2-1
V: TRBV6-2/TRBV6-3
DNA: TGTGCCAGCAGTGAAATGGGGGCTAGAATTAGCTACAATGAGCAGTTCTTC
CDR3: CASSEMGARISYNEQFF